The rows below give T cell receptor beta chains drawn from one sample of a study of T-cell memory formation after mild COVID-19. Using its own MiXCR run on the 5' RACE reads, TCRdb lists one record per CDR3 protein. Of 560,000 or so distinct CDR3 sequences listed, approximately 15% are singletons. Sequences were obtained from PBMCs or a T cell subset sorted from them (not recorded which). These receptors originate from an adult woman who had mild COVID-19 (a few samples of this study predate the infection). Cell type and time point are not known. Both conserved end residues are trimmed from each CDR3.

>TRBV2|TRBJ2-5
ASNRANWDKETQY
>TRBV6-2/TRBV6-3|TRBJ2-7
ASAPLRQTSYEQY
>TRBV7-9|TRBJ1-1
ASSEQGVDTEAF
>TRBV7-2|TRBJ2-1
ASSLEGGPHNEQF
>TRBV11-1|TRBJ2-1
ASSLAGQRDNEQF
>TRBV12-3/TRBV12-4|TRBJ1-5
ASSPPGGFGQPQH
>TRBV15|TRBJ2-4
ATSRDVRLGNIQY
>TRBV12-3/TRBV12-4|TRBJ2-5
ASSSPILAGVQETQY
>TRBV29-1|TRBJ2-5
SVAIETQY
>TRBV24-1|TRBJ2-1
ATSDSDSPRGDEQF
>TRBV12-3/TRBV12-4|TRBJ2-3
ASSLGQGKDTQY
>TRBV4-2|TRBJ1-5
ASSPEGGAQPQH
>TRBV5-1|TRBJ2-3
ASSLNRGKRTDTQY
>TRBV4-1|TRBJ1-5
ASSLQGVGEPQH
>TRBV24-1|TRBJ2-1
ATSESGLSHNEQF
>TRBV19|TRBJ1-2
ASRLVGEAYGYT
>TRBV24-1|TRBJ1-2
ATSDQRGDPSNYGYT
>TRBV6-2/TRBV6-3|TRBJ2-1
ASSTGTSKQF
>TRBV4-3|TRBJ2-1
ASSQDPLAGTEQF
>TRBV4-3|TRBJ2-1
ASSQGWREIEQF
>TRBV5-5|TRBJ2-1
ASSLAQGPLGNEQF
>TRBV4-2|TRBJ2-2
ASSQETDHNTGELF
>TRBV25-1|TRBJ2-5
ASSEGAGWETQY
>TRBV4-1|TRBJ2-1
ASSSSRGEQF
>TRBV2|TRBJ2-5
ASSERRGGPETQY
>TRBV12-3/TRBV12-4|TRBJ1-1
ASSQEGRGNTEAF
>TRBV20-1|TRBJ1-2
SGSTNYGYT
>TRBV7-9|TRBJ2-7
ASSLVSGFEQY
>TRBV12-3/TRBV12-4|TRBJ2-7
ASSLVRTGPYEQY
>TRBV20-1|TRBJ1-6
SARDGYPPLH
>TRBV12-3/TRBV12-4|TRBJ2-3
ASRWGDGFSDTQY
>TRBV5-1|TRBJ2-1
ASSTGTAGGNEQF
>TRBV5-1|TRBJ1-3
ASSLAGGDISGNTIY
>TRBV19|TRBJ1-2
ASTDRGQLSGYT
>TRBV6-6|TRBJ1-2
ASAAGNYGYT